This record covers a single TCR beta chain. The sample comes from a study of long-term antiretroviral therapy in people with HIV. The CDR3 covers 16 residues. V was shortened by 1 base and J by 0 bases, with 11 bases between the two germline ends. CDR1 is SGHVS, CDR2 FNYEAQ, per germline. The samples, holding roughly 0.9-11 million cryopreserved PBMC, were thawed before DNA extraction was carried out. immunoSEQ v3.0 was run at survey level. Libraries were prepared by immunoSEQ multiplex PCR; TCRdb keeps only in-frame clonotypes and omits some of them. In the table there are 29,000 or so clones, about 95% of which are singletons.

The material sequenced was unsorted PBMCs, taken 5.3 years after starting antiretroviral therapy. This receptor was taken from a man in his thirties or forties with HIV. The chain joins TRBV7-6 to TRBJ2-3, with D unresolved. The CDR3 region is CASSLGAGPSTDTQYF. The DNA of the CDR3 is TGTGCCAGCAGCTTAGGAGCTGGGCCTAGCACAGATACGCAGTATTTT.